One sample yielded the 4 T cell receptor beta chains listed below, sequenced in a study of shared clonotypes between healthy human individuals. The protocol was immunoSEQ multiplex PCR, while the TCRdb copy is restricted to in-frame clones and leaves out a portion. This table holds approximately 2.3 million clones, 93% found once. Sequenced sample: naive CD4+ T cells from PBMCs. Subset specified: CD45RA+ positively selected. The receptor source for this set is a man in his late teens or twenties in good health. Some clones in this sample may be carry-over from other donors' samples.

The rearrangement links TRBV9 to TRBJ1-2, with D tentatively TRBD1 (5 bases). V was clipped by 1 base and J by 8 bases, with 15 bases between them. This CDR3 spans 14 amino acids. The germline V gene encodes CDR1 SGDLS and CDR2 YYNGEE. CDR3 sequence (DNA): TGTGCCAGCAGCGTACAGGGCAAGGCAGGGGGCTACACCTTC. Protein product: CASSVQGKAGGYTF.

This chain links TRBV7-3 with TRBJ1-1, with 7 bases identical to TRBD1. This CDR3 has 15 residues. Trimming took 1 base from V and 10 from J; bases not matched to a gene: 12. The germline CDR1 and CDR2 sequences are SGHTA and FQGTGA. The CDR3 nucleotides read TGTGCCAGCAGCTTAATGGAAGGGGGCGCGGGTGGAGCTTTCTTT. It encodes CASSLMEGGAGGAFF.

This clone was recorded only once. V and J are TRBV7-9 and TRBJ1-6; D is uncertain. The CDR3 length is 15 residues. Trimming cost V 5 bases and J 5 bases, with 13 bases left between them. Germline CDR1 and CDR2: SEHNR and FQNEAQ (reference sequence). The CDR3 sequence: CASSLLGVNNSPLHF. The CDR3 DNA sequence: TGTGCCAGCAGCCTCCTTGGCGTAAATAATTCACCCCTCCACTTT. Full variable domain (missing parts from reference TRBV7-9 and TRBJ1-6): DTGVSQNPRHKITKRGQNVTFRCDPISEHNRLYWYRQTLGQGPEFLTYFQNEAQLEKSRLLSDRFSAERPKGSFSTLEIQRTEQGDSAMYLCASSLLGVNNSPLHFGNGTRLTVT.

The chain combines TRBV5-6 with TRBJ2-7, with D tentatively TRBD1 or TRBD2 (5 bases each). CDR3 size: 14 residues. Germline CDR1 reads SGHDT; CDR2 reads YYEEEE. With 2 bases removed from V and 6 bases from J, the gap between germline ends came to 15 bases. The CDR3 protein is CASSFVSGTGEQYF. CDR3 bases: TGTGCCAGCAGCTTCGTTTCGGGGACGGGCGAGCAGTACTTC.